This TCR beta chain comes out of a study of blood T cells in healthy people across ages. Study results and limitations: Estimates based on one million T cells were treated as lower bounds. Strongly correlated with naive T cell percentage was TCR beta diversity.

With regard to this clonotype: Antigen unknown.

A J-beta primer mix and a sample-barcoded 5' primer were used in a second PCR of roughly 6 to 11 cycles. TCRdb re-called the 5' RACE reads through MiXCR, storing one row per CDR3 protein. The sample consists of around 500,000 distinct CDR3 sequences, about 26% of them appearing once. The V segment lost 4 bases and the J segment 15 bases; nucleotides outside the gene matches: 19. This CDR3 has 16 residues. The germline V gene has CDR1 SGHRS and CDR2 YFSETQ. The data were also submitted as part of a second study, on T cells of mothers and their children.

This sequence was found in a boy aged 2-9 years in good health. The sequenced material came from blood. The V gene is TRBV5-1, the J gene TRBJ2-1, with TRBD1 matching over 10 bases. Written as DNA, the CDR3 is TGCGCCAGCAGCCCCACCGGGACAGGGGCTTTCAGGGGGTGGTTCTTC. Amino acid sequence: CASSPTGTGAFRGWFF.